The present T cell receptor beta chain was sequenced within a study of blood T cell repertoires in COVID-19. Across the study: The analysed material was cDNA or gDNA that came from T cells, B-cell-depleted T cells, or PBMCs.

Clones were sequenced by immunoSEQ multiplex PCR, and TCRdb holds only the in-frame ones, with some missing. This table holds 100,000 to 140,000 clones, around 80% found once. Germline values: CDR1 SGHAT, CDR2 FQDESV (reference sequence). Trimming left V 6 bases short and J 3 bases short, with 9 bases between. This CDR3 has 13 residues. The rearrangement joins TRBV11-1 to TRBJ2-1; weak D call: TRBD1 (5 bases). The clonotype was recovered from a man in his 70s with acute or convalescent COVID-19. Source material: peripheral blood. The DNA of the CDR3 is TGTGCCAGCAGACTTACAGGCTACAATGAGCAGTTCTTC. This gives the protein CASRLTGYNEQFF.